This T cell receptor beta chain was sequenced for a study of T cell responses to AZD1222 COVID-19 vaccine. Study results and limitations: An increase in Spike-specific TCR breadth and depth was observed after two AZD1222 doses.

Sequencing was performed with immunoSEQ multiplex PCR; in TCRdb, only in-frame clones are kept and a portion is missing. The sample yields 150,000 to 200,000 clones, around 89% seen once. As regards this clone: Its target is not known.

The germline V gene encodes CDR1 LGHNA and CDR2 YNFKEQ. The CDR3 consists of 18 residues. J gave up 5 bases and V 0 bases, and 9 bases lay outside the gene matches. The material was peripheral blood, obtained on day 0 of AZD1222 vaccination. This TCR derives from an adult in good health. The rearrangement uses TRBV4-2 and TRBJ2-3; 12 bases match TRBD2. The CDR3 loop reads CASSQESLAGGQEDTQYF. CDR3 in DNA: TGTGCCAGCAGCCAAGAAAGCCTAGCGGGGGGGCAAGAAGATACGCAGTATTTT.